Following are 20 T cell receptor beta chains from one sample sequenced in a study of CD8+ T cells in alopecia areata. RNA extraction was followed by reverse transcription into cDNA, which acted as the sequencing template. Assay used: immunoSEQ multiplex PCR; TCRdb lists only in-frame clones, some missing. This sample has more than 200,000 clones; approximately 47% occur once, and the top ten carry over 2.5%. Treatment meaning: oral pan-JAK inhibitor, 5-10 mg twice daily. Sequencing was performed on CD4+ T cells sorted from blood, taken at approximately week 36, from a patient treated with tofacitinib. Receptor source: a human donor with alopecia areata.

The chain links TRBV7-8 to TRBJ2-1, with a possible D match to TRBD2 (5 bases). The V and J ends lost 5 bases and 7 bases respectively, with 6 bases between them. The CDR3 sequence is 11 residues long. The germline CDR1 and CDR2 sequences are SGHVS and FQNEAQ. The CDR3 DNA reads TGTGCCAGCAGCGAGCGGAATGAGCAGTTCTTC. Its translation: CASSERNEQFF. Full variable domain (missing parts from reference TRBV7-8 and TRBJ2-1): GAGVSQSPRYKVAKRGQDVALRCDPISGHVSLFWYQQALGQGPEFLTYFQNEAQLDKSGLPSDRFFAERPEGSVSTLKIQRTQQEDSAVYLCASSERNEQFFGPGTRLTVL.

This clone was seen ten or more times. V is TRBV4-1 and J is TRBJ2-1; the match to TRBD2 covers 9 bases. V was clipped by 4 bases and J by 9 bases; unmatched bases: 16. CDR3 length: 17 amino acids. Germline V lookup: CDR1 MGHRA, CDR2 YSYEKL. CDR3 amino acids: CASSPGGASGTRGEQFF. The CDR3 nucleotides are TGCGCCAGCAGCCCAGGGGGGGCTAGCGGGACGCGGGGTGAGCAGTTCTTC.

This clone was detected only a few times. The CDR3 region is CASRGTGGIEAFF. The CDR3 region has the DNA TGCGCCAGCAGGGGGACAGGGGGAATTGAAGCTTTCTTT. This chain connects TRBV4-1 to TRBJ1-1; 11 bases map to TRBD1. Trimming took 6 bases from V and 7 from J; bases not matched to a gene: 4. Germline CDR1 MGHRA, CDR2 YSYEKL. The CDR3 is made up of 13 amino acids.

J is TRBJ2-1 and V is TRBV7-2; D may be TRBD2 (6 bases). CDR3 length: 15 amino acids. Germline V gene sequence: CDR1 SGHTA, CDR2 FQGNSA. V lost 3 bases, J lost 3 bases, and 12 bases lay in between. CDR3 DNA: TGTGCCAGCAGCTTCGGGGGAGGCCGCTACAATGAGCAGTTCTTC. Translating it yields CASSFGGGRYNEQFF.

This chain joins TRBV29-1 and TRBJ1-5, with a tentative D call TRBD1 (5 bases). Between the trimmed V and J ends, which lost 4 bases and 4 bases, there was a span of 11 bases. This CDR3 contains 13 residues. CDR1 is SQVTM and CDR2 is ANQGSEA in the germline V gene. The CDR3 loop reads CSVAGGGNQPQHF. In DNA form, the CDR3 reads TGCAGCGTTGCCGGGGGGGGGAATCAGCCCCAGCATTTT.

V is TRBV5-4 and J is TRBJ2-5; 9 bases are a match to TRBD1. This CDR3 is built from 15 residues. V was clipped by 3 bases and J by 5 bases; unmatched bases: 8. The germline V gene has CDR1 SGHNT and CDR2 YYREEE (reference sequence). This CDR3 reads CASSSITGGLETQYF. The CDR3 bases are TGTGCCAGCAGCTCAATCACAGGGGGCTTGGAGACCCAGTACTTC.

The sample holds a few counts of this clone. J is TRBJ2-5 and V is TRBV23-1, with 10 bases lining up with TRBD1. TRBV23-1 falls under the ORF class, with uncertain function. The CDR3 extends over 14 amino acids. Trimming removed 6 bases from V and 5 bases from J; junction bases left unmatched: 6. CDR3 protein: CASRPTGGSETQYF. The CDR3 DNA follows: TGCGCCAGCAGACCGACAGGGGGCTCGGAGACCCAGTACTTC.

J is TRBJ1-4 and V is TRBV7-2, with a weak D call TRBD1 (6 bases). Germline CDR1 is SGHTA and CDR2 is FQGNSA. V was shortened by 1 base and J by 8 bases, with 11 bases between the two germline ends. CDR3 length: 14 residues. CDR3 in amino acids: CASSLGRTAEKLFF. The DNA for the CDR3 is TGTGCCAGCAGCTTAGGGAGGACAGCAGAAAAACTGTTTTTT.

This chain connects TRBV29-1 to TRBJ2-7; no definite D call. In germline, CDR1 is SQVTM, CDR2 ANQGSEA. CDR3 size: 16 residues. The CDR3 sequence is CTCGSRTGAPSYEQYF. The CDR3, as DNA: TGCACCTGCGGAAGTCGGACGGGCGCACCATCCTACGAGCAGTACTTC.

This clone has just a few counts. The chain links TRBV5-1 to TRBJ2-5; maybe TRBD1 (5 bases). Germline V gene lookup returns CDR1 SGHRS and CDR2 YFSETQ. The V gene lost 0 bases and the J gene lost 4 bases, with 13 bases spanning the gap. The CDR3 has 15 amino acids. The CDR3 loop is CASSLAGRVGETQYF. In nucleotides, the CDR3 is TGCGCCAGCAGCTTGGCTGGCAGGGTTGGAGAGACCCAGTACTTC.

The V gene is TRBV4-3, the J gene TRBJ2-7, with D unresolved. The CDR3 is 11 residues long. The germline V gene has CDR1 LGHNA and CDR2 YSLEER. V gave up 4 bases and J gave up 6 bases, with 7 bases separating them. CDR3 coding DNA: TGCGCCAGCAGCCGGCCGGGCGAGCAGTACTTC. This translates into CASSRPGEQYF.

The DNA for the CDR3 is TGTGCCAGTAGTATTCATGTTGTGCGCAATCAGCCCCAGCATTTT. This encodes CASSIHVVRNQPQHF. This sequence joins TRBV19 and TRBJ1-5; no firm D call. This CDR3 comprises 15 residues. Germline assignment: CDR1 LNHDA and CDR2 SQIVND (reference sequence). The V end lost 3 bases, the J end lost 2 bases, and 11 bases lay between the germline ends.

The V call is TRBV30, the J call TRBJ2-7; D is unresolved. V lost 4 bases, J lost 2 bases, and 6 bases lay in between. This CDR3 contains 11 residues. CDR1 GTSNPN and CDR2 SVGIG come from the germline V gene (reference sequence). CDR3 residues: CAWKSAYEQYF. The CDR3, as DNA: TGTGCCTGGAAGTCGGCCTACGAGCAGTACTTC.

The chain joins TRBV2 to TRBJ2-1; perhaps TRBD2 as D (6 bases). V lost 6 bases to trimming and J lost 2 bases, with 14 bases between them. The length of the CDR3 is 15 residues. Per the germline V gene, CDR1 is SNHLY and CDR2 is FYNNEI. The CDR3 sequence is CASRSRLGAYNEQFF. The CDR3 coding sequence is TGTGCCAGCAGGTCCCGACTAGGAGCCTACAATGAGCAGTTCTTC.

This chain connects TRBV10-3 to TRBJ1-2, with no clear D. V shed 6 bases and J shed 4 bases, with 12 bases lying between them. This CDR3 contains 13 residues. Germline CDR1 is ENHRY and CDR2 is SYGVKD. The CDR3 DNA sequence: TGTGCCATCAGGAAGGGTCCTGGCTATGGCTACACCTTC. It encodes CAIRKGPGYGYTF.

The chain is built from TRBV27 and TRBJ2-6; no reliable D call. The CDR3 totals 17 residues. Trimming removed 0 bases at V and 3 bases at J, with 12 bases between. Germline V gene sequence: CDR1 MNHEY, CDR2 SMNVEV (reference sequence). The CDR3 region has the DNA TGTGCCAGCAGTTTATCTCCTTTAGTAGGTGGGGCCAACGTCCTGACTTTC. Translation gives CASSLSPLVGGANVLTF.

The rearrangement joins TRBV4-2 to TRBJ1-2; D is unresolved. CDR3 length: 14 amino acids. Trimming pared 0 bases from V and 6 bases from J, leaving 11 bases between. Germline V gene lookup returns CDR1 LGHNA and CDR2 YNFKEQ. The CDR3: CASSQDLTSHGYTF. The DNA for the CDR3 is TGTGCCAGCAGCCAAGATCTAACATCCCATGGCTACACCTTC.

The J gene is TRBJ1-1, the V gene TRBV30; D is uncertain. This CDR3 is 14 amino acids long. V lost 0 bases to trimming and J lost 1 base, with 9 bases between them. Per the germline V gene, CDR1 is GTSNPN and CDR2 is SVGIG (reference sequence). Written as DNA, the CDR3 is TGTGCCTGGAGTGTAGGGCACCCGAACACTGAAGCTTTCTTT. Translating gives CAWSVGHPNTEAFF.

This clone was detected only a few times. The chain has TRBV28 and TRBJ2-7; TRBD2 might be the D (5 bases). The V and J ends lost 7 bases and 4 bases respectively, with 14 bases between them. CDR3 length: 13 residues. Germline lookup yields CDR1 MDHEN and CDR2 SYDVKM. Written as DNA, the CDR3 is TGTGCCAGCACCCAACGGAGGTTATACGAGCAGTACTTC. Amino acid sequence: CASTQRRLYEQYF.

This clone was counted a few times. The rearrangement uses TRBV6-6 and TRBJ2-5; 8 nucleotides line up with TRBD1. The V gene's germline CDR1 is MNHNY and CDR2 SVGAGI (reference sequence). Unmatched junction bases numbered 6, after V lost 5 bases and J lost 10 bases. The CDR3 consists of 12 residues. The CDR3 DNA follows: TGTGCCAGCAGTACCTCGACAGGGGTCCAGTACTTC. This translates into CASSTSTGVQYF.